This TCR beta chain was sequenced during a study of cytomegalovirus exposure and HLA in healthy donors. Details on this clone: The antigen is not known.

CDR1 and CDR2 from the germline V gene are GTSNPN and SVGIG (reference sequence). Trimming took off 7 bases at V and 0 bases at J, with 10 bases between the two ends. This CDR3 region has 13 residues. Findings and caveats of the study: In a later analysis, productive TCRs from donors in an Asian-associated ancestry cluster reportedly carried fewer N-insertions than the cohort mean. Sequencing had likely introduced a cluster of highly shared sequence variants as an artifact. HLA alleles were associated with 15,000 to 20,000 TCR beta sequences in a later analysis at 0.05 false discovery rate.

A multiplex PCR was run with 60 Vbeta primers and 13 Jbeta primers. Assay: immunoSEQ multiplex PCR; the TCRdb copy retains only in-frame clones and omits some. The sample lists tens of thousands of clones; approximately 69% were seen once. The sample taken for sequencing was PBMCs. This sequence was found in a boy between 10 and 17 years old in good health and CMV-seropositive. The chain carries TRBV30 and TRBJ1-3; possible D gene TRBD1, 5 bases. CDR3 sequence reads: CAYETDSGNTIYF. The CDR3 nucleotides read TGTGCCTATGAGACAGACTCTGGAAACACCATATATTTT.